The rows below give T cell receptor beta chains drawn from one sample of a study of blood T cell repertoires in COVID-19. TCRdb's copy holds only in-frame clones and misses some; the assay was immunoSEQ multiplex PCR. Of over 100,000 clones listed, roughly 90% are singletons. The material sequenced was peripheral blood. The source is a man in his sixties with COVID-19, enrolled during active disease. CDR3s include the opening cysteine and the closing phenylalanine or tryptophan. Each record gives: J gene, V gene, CDR3 protein.

TRBJ1-5,TRBV25-1,CASSGPGTGSQPQHF
TRBJ1-2,TRBV5-6,CASSLNGLYGYTF
TRBJ1-1,TRBV19,CASSIATGVRNTEAFF
TRBJ1-4,TRBV30,CAWRGPGTNEKLFF
TRBJ1-2,TRBV12-3/TRBV12-4,CASSGQTFYGYTF
TRBJ1-2,TRBV7-3,CASSSYSGHNYGYTF
TRBJ1-4,TRBV2,CASSEARGKLFF
TRBJ1-4,TRBV5-1,CASSNPGGGNEKLFF
TRBJ1-5,TRBV6-5,CASRDNVGGLPQHF
TRBJ2-7,TRBV5-6,CASSQTVYEQYF
TRBJ1-2,TRBV6-1,CASSDRQGLYGYTF
TRBJ1-1,TRBV6-5,CASSSQTGTGILEAFF
TRBJ1-2,TRBV29-1,CSVEDNRNYGYTF
TRBJ1-2,TRBV30,CAWSPGGNLLFLYGYTF
TRBJ1-1,TRBV7-8,CASSLAHGGSHLANTEAFF
TRBJ1-2,TRBV10-3,CAIRQVLDSNYGYTF
TRBJ1-3,TRBV9,CASSADGQGYGNTIYF
TRBJ1-2,TRBV19,CASNSWGLNYGYTF
TRBJ1-1,TRBV5-1,CASSSTGGGTEAFF
TRBJ1-5,TRBV19,CASIPSPGHGNQPQHF
TRBJ2-1,TRBV7-9,CASSFPGGRYEQFF
TRBJ1-2,TRBV2,CASSDIDYGYTF
TRBJ2-2,TRBV3-1/TRBV3-2,CASSGVAGAGELFF
TRBJ1-2,TRBV29-1,CSVRGQGTNGYTF
TRBJ2-5,TRBV19,CASKLGQGYQETQYF
TRBJ1-5,TRBV7-2,CASSADRPSNQPQHF
TRBJ2-3,TRBV19,CASRWGVSTDTQYF